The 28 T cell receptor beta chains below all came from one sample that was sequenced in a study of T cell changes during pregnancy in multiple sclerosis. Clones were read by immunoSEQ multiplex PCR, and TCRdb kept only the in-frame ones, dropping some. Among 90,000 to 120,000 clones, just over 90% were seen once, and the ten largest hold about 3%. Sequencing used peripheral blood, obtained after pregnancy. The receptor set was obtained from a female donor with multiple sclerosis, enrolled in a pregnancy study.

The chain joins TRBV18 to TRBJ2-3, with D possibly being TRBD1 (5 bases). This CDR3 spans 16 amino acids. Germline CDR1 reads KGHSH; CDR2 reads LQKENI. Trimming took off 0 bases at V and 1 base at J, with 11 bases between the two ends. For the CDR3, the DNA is TGTGCCAGCTCACCACCCAGCCTCAGGGGCACAGATACGCAGTATTTT. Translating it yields CASSPPSLRGTDTQYF.

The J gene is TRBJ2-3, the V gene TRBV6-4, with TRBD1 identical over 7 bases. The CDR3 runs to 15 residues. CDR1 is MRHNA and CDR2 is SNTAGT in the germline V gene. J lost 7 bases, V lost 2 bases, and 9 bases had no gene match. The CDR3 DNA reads TGTGCCAGCAGTGACGGACAGGAACCTTCAAATACGCAGTATTTT. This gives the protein CASSDGQEPSNTQYF.

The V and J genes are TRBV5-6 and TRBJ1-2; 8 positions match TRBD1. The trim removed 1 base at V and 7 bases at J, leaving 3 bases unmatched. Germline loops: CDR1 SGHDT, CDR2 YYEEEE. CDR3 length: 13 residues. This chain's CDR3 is CASSLQGAGGYTF. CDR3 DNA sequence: TGTGCCAGCAGCTTGCAGGGGGCGGGTGGCTACACCTTC.

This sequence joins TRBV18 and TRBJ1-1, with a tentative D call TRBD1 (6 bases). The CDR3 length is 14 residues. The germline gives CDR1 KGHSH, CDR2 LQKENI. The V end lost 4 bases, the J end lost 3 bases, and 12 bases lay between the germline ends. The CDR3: CASSQAGVYTEAFF. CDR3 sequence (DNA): TGTGCCAGCTCACAAGCAGGGGTATACACTGAAGCTTTCTTT.

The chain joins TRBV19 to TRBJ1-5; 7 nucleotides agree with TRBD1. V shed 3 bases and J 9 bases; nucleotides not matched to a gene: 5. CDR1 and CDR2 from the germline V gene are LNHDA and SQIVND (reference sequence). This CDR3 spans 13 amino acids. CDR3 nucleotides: TGTGCCAGTAGTATTGACAGGGTAGGGCCCCAGCATTTT. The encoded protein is CASSIDRVGPQHF. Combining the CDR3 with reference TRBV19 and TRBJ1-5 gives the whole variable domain DGGITQSPKYLFRKEGQNVTLSCEQNLNHDAMYWYRQDPGQGLRLIYYSQIVNDFQKGDIAEGYSVSREKKESFPLTVTSAQKNPTAFYLCASSIDRVGPQHFGDGTRLSIL.

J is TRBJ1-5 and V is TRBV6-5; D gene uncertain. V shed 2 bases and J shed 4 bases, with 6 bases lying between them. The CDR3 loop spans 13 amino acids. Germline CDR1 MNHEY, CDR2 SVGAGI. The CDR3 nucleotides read TGTGCCAGCAGTTACCGGGAGAATCAGCCCCAGCATTTT. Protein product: CASSYRENQPQHF.

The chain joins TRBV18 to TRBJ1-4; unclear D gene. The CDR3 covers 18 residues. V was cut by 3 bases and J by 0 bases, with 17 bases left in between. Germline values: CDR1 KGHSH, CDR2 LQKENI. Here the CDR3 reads CASSPLVGGFATNEKLFF. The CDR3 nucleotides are TGTGCCAGCTCACCCTTGGTAGGCGGATTTGCAACTAATGAAAAACTGTTTTTT.

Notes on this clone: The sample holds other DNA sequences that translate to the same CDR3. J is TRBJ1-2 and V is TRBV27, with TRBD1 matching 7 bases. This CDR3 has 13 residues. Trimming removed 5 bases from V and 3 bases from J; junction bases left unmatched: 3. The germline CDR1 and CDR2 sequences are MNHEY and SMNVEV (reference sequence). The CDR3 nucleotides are TGTGCCAGCAGTCTTACAGGGGACTATGGCTACACCTTC. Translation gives CASSLTGDYGYTF.

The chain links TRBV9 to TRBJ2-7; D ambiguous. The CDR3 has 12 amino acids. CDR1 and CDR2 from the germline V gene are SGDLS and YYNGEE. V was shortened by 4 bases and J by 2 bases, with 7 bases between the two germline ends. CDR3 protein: CASSSETYEQYF. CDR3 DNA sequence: TGTGCCAGCAGCTCCGAGACCTACGAGCAGTACTTC.

The CDR3 DNA is TGCAGCGTTGGTTTGGGGGGACAGGGGTACGAGCAGTACTTC. Amino acids: CSVGLGGQGYEQYF. The rearrangement joins TRBV29-1 to TRBJ2-7; 10 positions agree with TRBD1. This CDR3 is built from 14 residues. Germline CDR1 and CDR2: SQVTM and ANQGSEA. J lost 4 bases, V lost 4 bases, and 7 bases had no gene match.

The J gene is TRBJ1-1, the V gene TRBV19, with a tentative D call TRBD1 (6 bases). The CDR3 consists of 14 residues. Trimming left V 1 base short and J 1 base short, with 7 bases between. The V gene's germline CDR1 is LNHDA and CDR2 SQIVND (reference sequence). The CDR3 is CASSIGQANTEAFF. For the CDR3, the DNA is TGTGCCAGTAGTATAGGACAGGCGAACACTGAAGCTTTCTTT.

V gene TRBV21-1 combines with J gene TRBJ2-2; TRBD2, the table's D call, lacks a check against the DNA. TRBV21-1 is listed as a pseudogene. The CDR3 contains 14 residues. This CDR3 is CASSNTVNTGELFF. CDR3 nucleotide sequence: TGTGCCAGCAGCAATACGGTGAACACCGGGGAGCTGTTTTTT.

DNA of the CDR3: TGTGCCAGCAGTTCATTACTGACAGGATTCCGAACTGAAGCTTTCTTT. Its protein product is CASSSLLTGFRTEAFF. The chain combines TRBV27 with TRBJ1-1, with D possibly TRBD1 on 6 matching bases. There are 16 residues in the CDR3. The V gene's germline CDR1 is MNHEY and CDR2 SMNVEV (reference sequence). V lost 4 bases to trimming and J lost 5 bases, with 20 bases between them.

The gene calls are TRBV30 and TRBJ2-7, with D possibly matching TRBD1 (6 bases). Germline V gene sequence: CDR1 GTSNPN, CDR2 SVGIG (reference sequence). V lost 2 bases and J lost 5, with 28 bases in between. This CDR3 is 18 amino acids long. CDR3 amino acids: CAWSPPTGIGVRINEQYF. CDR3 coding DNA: TGTGCCTGGAGTCCACCTACAGGGATAGGAGTAAGAATCAACGAGCAGTACTTC.

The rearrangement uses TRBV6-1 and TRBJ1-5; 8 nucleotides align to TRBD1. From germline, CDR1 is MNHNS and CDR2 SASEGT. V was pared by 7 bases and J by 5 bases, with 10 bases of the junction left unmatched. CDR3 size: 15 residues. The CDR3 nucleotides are TGTGCCAGCAACCTCGGACAGGGCCGAGATCAGCCCCAGCATTTT. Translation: CASNLGQGRDQPQHF.

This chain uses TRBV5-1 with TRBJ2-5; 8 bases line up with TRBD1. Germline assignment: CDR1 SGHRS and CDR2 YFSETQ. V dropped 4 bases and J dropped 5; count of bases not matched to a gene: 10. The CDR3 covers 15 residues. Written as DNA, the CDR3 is TGCGCCAGCAGCCCCGGGGACAGGAGGGAGGAGACCCAGTACTTC. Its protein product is CASSPGDRREETQYF.

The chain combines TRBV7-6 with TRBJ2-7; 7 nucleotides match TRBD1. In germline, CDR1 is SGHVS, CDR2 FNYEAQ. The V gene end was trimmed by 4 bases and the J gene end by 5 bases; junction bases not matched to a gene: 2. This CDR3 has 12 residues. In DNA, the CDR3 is TGTGCCAGCAGCTACAGGGGTAACGAGCAGTACTTC. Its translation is CASSYRGNEQYF.

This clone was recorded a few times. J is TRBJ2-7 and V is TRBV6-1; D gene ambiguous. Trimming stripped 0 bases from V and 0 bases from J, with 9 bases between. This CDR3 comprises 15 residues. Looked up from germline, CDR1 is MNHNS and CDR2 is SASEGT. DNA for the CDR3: TGTGCCAGCAGTGAAGCGGAGTGGTACTCCTACGAGCAGTACTTC. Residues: CASSEAEWYSYEQYF.

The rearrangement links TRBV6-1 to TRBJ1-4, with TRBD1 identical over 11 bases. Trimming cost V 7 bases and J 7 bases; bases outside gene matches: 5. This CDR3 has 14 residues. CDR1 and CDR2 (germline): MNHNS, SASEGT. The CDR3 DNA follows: TGTGCCAGCACGAGAGGGACAGGGGGTGAAAAACTGTTTTTT. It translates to CASTRGTGGEKLFF.

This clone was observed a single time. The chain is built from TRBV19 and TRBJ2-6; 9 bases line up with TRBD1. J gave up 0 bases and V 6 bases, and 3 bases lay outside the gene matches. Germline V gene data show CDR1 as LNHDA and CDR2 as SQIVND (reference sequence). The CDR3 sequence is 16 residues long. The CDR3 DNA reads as TGTGCCAGTAGGACAGGGGGGGGCTCTGGGGCCAACGTCCTGACTTTC. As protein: CASRTGGGSGANVLTF.

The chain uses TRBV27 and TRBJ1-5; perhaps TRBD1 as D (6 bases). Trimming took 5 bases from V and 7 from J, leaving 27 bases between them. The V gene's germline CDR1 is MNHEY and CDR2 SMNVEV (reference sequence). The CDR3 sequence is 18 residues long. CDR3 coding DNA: TGTGCCAGCAGTCATATAAGGGGAGGGCAGGGGCTTCACCAGCCCCAGCATTTT. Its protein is CASSHIRGGQGLHQPQHF.

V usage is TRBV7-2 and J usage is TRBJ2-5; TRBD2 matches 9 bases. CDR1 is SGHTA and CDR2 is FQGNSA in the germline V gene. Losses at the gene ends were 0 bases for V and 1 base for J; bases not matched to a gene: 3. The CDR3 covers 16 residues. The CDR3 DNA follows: TGTGCCAGCAGCTTAGCACTAGCGGGCCCCCAAGAGACCCAGTACTTC. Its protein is CASSLALAGPQETQYF.

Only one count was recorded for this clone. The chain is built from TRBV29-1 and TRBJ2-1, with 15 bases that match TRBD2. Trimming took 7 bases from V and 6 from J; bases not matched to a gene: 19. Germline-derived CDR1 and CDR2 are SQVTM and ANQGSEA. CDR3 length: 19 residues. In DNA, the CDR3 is TGCAGCGAAGAAGCCGGGACTAGCGGGGGGAATAAAGGGGGCAATGAGCAGTTCTTC. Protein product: CSEEAGTSGGNKGGNEQFF.

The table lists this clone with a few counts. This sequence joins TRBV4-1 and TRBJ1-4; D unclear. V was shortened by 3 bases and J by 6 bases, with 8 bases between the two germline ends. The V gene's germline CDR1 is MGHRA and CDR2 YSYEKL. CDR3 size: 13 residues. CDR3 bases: TGCGCCAGCAGCCACAGGATAGATGAAAAACTGTTTTTT. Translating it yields CASSHRIDEKLFF.

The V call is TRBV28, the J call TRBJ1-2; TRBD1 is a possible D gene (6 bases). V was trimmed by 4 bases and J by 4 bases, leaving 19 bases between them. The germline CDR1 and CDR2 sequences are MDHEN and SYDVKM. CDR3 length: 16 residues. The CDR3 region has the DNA TGTGCCAGCAGTTCGTTGGCTCAGGGGTTTAGCTATGGCTACACCTTC. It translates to CASSSLAQGFSYGYTF.

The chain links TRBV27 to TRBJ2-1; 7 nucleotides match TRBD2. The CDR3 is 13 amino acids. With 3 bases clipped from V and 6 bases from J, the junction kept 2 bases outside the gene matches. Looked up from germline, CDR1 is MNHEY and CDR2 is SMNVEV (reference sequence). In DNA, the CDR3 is TGTGCCAGCAGTTTCGGACTAGTCAATGAGCAGTTCTTC. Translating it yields CASSFGLVNEQFF.

The CDR3 nucleotides are TGCGGCTCGGACAGGGGGTACACCGGGGAGCTGTTTTTT. Translation gives CGSDRGYTGELFF. This chain uses TRBV29-1 with TRBJ2-2; 10 bases map to TRBD1. CDR1 SQVTM and CDR2 ANQGSEA come from the germline V gene. This CDR3 is 13 amino acids long.

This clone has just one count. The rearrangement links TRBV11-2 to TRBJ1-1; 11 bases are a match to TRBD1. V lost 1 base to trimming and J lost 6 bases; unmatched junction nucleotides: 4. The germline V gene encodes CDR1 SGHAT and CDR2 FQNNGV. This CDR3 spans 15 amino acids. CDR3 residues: CASSLGDRGIPEAFF. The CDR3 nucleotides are TGTGCCAGCAGCTTAGGGGACAGGGGGATCCCTGAAGCTTTCTTT.